Below are 16 T cell receptor beta chains sequenced from a single sample in a study of identifying expanded T cells in peripheral blood. Here immunoSEQ multiplex PCR was the method, and the copy in TCRdb shows in-frame clones only, minus some. The top ten hold approximately 4% of the sample, which has more than 80,000 clones, approximately 89% seen once. Sequenced: blood. All receptors come from a person aged 18 to 70 in good health.

The V call is TRBV7-2, the J call TRBJ1-4, with D perhaps TRBD1 (5 bases). Looked up from germline, CDR1 is SGHTA and CDR2 is FQGNSA. The CDR3 has 16 amino acids. Trimming removed 4 bases at V and 3 bases at J, with 15 bases between. This CDR3 reads CASSSLTGVSNEKLFF. The CDR3 DNA reads TGTGCCAGCAGCTCTCTTACGGGGGTCTCTAATGAAAAACTGTTTTTT. The whole variable domain, filled in from reference TRBV7-2 and TRBJ1-4, reads GAGVSQSPSNKVTEKGKDVELRCDPISGHTALYWYRQSLGQGLEFLIYFQGNSAPDKSGLPSDRFSAERTGGSVSTLTIQRTQQEDSAVYLCASSSLTGVSNEKLFFGSGTQLSVL.

V and J are TRBV23-1 and TRBJ1-6, with D unclear. TRBV23-1 is designated an ORF whose function remains uncertain. CDR3 length: 17 amino acids. The V end lost 0 bases, the J end lost 4 bases, and 13 bases lay between the germline ends. CDR3 sequence: CASSQSLGLLYNSPLHF. The CDR3, as DNA: TGCGCCAGCAGTCAATCGTTAGGCTTACTTTATAATTCACCCCTCCACTTT.

The gene calls are TRBV18 and TRBJ2-2, with TRBD1 identical over 10 bases. Per the germline V gene, CDR1 is KGHSH and CDR2 is LQKENI. With V trimmed by 0 bases and J by 5 bases, 9 bases remained unmatched. This CDR3 is 18 amino acids long. CDR3 loop: CASSPPKGPGQGTGELFF. In DNA, the CDR3 is TGTGCCAGCTCACCACCAAAAGGGCCGGGACAGGGGACCGGGGAGCTGTTTTTT.

The rearrangement links TRBV18 to TRBJ2-5; TRBD2 is a possible D gene (7 bases). Germline CDR1 KGHSH, CDR2 LQKENI. The CDR3 covers 14 residues. Trimming stripped 2 bases from V and 10 bases from J, with 17 bases between. Written as DNA, the CDR3 is TGTGCCAGCTCACCAGCCTCGGGGGGCGGTGGCCAGTACTTC. This translates into CASSPASGGGGQYF.

This sequence joins TRBV10-1 and TRBJ2-2; 7 bases are a match to TRBD1. With 6 bases clipped from V and 4 bases from J, the junction kept 8 bases outside the gene matches. Germline V gene data show CDR1 as WNHNN and CDR2 as SYGVQD (reference sequence). This CDR3 is built from 15 residues. This chain's CDR3 is CASSKQGTGTGELFF. Here the CDR3 DNA reads TGCGCCAGCAGCAAACAGGGGACGGGCACCGGGGAGCTGTTTTTT.

The V and J genes are TRBV18 and TRBJ2-5; D is uncertain. This CDR3 comprises 14 residues. CDR1 and CDR2 from the germline V gene are KGHSH and LQKENI. V was pared by 0 bases and J by 0 bases, with 5 bases between. CDR3: CASSPPSDQETQYF. The CDR3 nucleotides read TGTGCCAGCTCACCACCTTCAGACCAAGAGACCCAGTACTTC.

The chain carries TRBV7-9 and TRBJ2-7, with D perhaps TRBD2 (5 bases). The CDR3 is 12 residues long. V lost 4 bases to trimming and J lost 4 bases, with 8 bases between them. The germline V gene encodes CDR1 SEHNR and CDR2 FQNEAQ (reference sequence). This chain's CDR3 is CASSSGIYEQYF. In nucleotides, the CDR3 is TGTGCCAGCAGCTCCGGGATTTACGAGCAGTACTTC.

The chain combines TRBV27 with TRBJ2-5; the match to TRBD2 covers 7 bases. Trimming took 2 bases from V and 5 from J; bases not matched to a gene: 5. CDR1 is MNHEY and CDR2 is SMNVEV in the germline V gene (reference sequence). This CDR3 contains 14 residues. The CDR3 nucleotides are TGTGCCAGCAGTTTAAGGGTGGGGGGGGAGACCCAGTACTTC. Protein product: CASSLRVGGETQYF.

This clone has a single count. The V call is TRBV7-2, the J call TRBJ1-1, with D unresolved. This CDR3 spans 14 amino acids. Between the trimmed V and J ends, which lost 6 bases and 4 bases, there was a span of 15 bases. The germline V gene has CDR1 SGHTA and CDR2 FQGNSA. DNA for the CDR3: TGTGCCAGCAGTATCGCCGGGGTTGGCACTGAAGCTTTCTTT. Its protein product is CASSIAGVGTEAFF.

The chain has TRBV4-1 and TRBJ2-7; 11 nucleotides line up with TRBD2. The junction had 2 bases not matched to a gene; V was cut back by 3 bases and J by 4 bases. Per the germline V gene, CDR1 is MGHRA and CDR2 is YSYEKL. The CDR3 is made up of 14 amino acids. The CDR3 nucleotides are TGCGCCAGCAGCCATCCTAGCGGGAGGTACGAGCAGTACTTC. Protein: CASSHPSGRYEQYF.

The V call is TRBV28, the J call TRBJ2-7; the D is unclear. Germline V gene sequence: CDR1 MDHEN, CDR2 SYDVKM. Trimming pared 4 bases from V and 6 bases from J, leaving 7 bases between. This CDR3 is 11 amino acids long. The chain's CDR3 is CASSSKREQYF. The CDR3 nucleotides are TGTGCCAGCAGTTCCAAGCGCGAGCAGTACTTC.

The rearrangement uses TRBV5-1 and TRBJ2-7; 7 positions agree with TRBD1. V shed 0 bases and J 7 bases; nucleotides not matched to a gene: 10. The germline V gene has CDR1 SGHRS and CDR2 YFSETQ. This CDR3 comprises 15 residues. CDR3: CASSLAAGGQGEQYF. The CDR3 DNA follows: TGCGCCAGCAGCTTGGCTGCAGGGGGTCAGGGGGAGCAGTACTTC.

The chain carries TRBV4-2 and TRBJ2-2, with 11 bases lining up with TRBD2. Germline V gene sequence: CDR1 LGHNA, CDR2 YNFKEQ. V shed 0 bases, J shed 6 bases, and the junction held 6 bases outside the gene matches. This CDR3 region has 17 residues. CDR3 sequence (DNA): TGTGCCAGCAGCCAAGATAGCGGGAGGGCCTCGGCCGGGGAGCTGTTTTTT. It yields the protein CASSQDSGRASAGELFF.

This clone was recorded a few times. This chain joins TRBV6-5 and TRBJ2-7; D is possibly TRBD1 (6 bases). The CDR3 has 14 amino acids. In germline, CDR1 is MNHEY, CDR2 SVGAGI. Trimming shortened V by 5 bases and J by 4 bases, and 15 bases separated the two germline ends. The CDR3 sequence: CASSIDRNRYEQYF. DNA of the CDR3: TGTGCCAGCAGTATAGACAGGAATAGGTACGAGCAGTACTTC.

The sample holds a few counts of this clone. This chain joins TRBV15 and TRBJ2-7; the match to TRBD2 covers 11 bases. The CDR3 contains 15 residues. The J segment lost 2 bases and the V segment lost 0 bases, leaving 0 bases of the junction unmatched. CDR1 and CDR2 (germline): LNHNV, YYDKDF (reference sequence). CDR3 in amino acids: CATSRDSGGAYEQYF. CDR3 sequence (DNA): TGTGCCACCAGCAGAGATAGCGGGGGGGCCTACGAGCAGTACTTC.

V usage is TRBV6-1 and J usage is TRBJ1-6, with D unclear. The V gene lost 3 bases and the J gene lost 7 bases, with 7 bases spanning the gap. The germline V gene encodes CDR1 MNHNS and CDR2 SASEGT. This CDR3 contains 13 residues. The CDR3 loop reads CASSDRSNSPLHF. The CDR3 DNA is TGTGCCAGCAGTGACAGGAGCAATTCACCCCTCCACTTT.